These T cell receptor beta chains were read from a single sample in a study of regulatory T cells in long-lasting Graves disease. TCRdb reanalysed the multiplex PCR reads using MiXCR and keeps one entry per CDR3 protein. The sample includes 400,000 to 450,000 distinct CDR3 sequences, 15% of them seen just once. The same data also went into a second study, on T cells in Graves' hyperthyroidism and ophthalmopathy.

This specimen consisted of peripheral blood mononuclear cells (PBMCs), obtained at new diagnosis, from a patient treated with antithyroid drugs. These receptor sequences come from a woman aged 30 to 39 with Graves disease. Both conserved end residues are part of each CDR3. The order of the fields is clone size, V gene, D gene, J gene, CDR3 protein, CDR3 DNA. D genes are given only for firm matches. Size is stated for part of the rows, as once, few or many counts, or as a class when the clone is expanded.

size: many
V: TRBV7-9
D: -
J: TRBJ2-3
CDR3: CASTPTESSTDTQYF
DNA: TGTGCCAGCACCCCGACAGAGTCTAGCACAGATACGCAGTATTTT

size: many
V: TRBV2
D: -
J: TRBJ1-1
CDR3: CASSTDKAFF
DNA: TGTGCCAGCAGCACCGATAAAGCTTTCTTT

size: -
V: TRBV6-5
D: -
J: TRBJ1-3
CDR3: CASSYSEGFGNTIYF
DNA: TGTGCCAGCAGTTACTCGGAGGGCTTCGGAAACACCATATATTTT

size: many
V: TRBV27
D: -
J: TRBJ1-5
CDR3: CASRLTPIQPQHF
DNA: TGTGCCAGCCGCCTTACACCGATTCAGCCCCAGCATTTT

size: -
V: TRBV4-1
D: TRBD1
J: TRBJ1-5
CDR3: CASSQRTGVQPQHF
DNA: TGCGCCAGCAGCCAGAGGACAGGGGTACAGCCCCAGCATTTT

size: many
V: TRBV28
D: -
J: TRBJ1-1
CDR3: CASSLPVISNTEAFF
DNA: TGTGCCAGCAGTTTACCGGTGATCTCGAACACTGAAGCTTTCTTT

size: many
V: TRBV7-3
D: TRBD1
J: TRBJ2-1
CDR3: CASSLRPQGAVYNEQFF
DNA: TGTGCCAGCAGCTTAAGACCCCAGGGGGCGGTCTACAATGAGCAGTTCTTC

size: many
V: TRBV3-1
D: -
J: TRBJ2-7
CDR3: CASSPTRSSYEQYF
DNA: TGTGCCAGCAGCCCGACAAGGAGCTCCTACGAGCAGTACTTC

size: many
V: TRBV12-3/TRBV12-4
D: -
J: TRBJ2-1
CDR3: CASSSHTAGRDEQFF
DNA: TGTGCCAGCAGTTCCCACACCGCCGGCAGGGATGAGCAGTTCTTC

size: many
V: TRBV12-3/TRBV12-4
D: TRBD2
J: TRBJ2-7
CDR3: CASRRLAGFSYEQYF
DNA: TGTGCCAGCAGAAGACTAGCGGGATTCTCCTACGAGCAGTACTTC

size: -
V: TRBV7-9
D: TRBD2
J: TRBJ2-7
CDR3: CASSLSGSNEQYF
DNA: TGTGCCAGCAGCTTAAGCGGGAGCAACGAGCAGTACTTC

size: -
V: TRBV7-3
D: -
J: TRBJ1-1
CDR3: CASSPGGQFLRGTEAFF
DNA: TGTGCCAGCAGCCCGGGGGGGCAATTTTTGAGGGGCACTGAAGCTTTCTTT

size: many
V: TRBV19
D: -
J: TRBJ1-2
CDR3: CASSMRLEGRENYGYTF
DNA: TGTGCCAGTAGTATGAGGCTCGAGGGCAGGGAAAACTATGGCTACACCTTC

size: -
V: TRBV19
D: -
J: TRBJ2-7
CDR3: CASSIAGGYSYEQYF
DNA: TGTGCCAGTAGTATAGCAGGCGGGTACTCCTACGAGCAGTACTTC

size: -
V: TRBV7-2
D: TRBD1
J: TRBJ2-5
CDR3: CASSPGTGSTQETQYF
DNA: TGTGCCAGCAGCCCCGGGACAGGGAGTACCCAAGAGACCCAGTACTTC

size: many
V: TRBV6-9
D: TRBD1
J: TRBJ2-7
CDR3: CASSYSGGPYEQYF
DNA: TGTGCCAGCAGTTACTCAGGGGGCCCCTACGAGCAGTACTTC

size: many
V: TRBV20-1
D: -
J: TRBJ2-7
CDR3: CSASTQQGASYEQYF
DNA: TGCAGTGCTAGTACGCAACAGGGAGCGAGCTACGAGCAGTACTTC

size: few
V: TRBV6-2/TRBV6-3
D: -
J: TRBJ2-3
CDR3: CASGRQSSTDTQYF
DNA: TGTGCCAGCGGAAGACAATCTAGCACAGATACGCAGTATTTT

size: many
V: TRBV7-3
D: -
J: TRBJ2-1
CDR3: CASSLVSRNEQFF
DNA: TGTGCCAGCAGCTTAGTGTCTCGGAATGAGCAGTTCTTC

size: few
V: TRBV6-1
D: -
J: TRBJ1-2
CDR3: CASGGDYGYTF
DNA: TGTGCCAGCGGCGGGGACTATGGCTACACCTTC

size: many
V: TRBV7-6
D: -
J: TRBJ2-1
CDR3: CASSAAFPPSNEQFF
DNA: TGTGCCAGCAGTGCTGCCTTTCCTCCGTCCAATGAGCAGTTCTTC

size: -
V: TRBV28
D: -
J: TRBJ2-2
CDR3: CASIDQGVSAGELFF
DNA: TGTGCCAGCATCGATCAGGGAGTATCGGCCGGGGAGCTGTTTTTT

size: -
V: TRBV30
D: TRBD2
J: TRBJ2-5
CDR3: CAWKREGRETQYF
DNA: TGTGCCTGGAAACGGGAGGGCCGGGAGACCCAGTACTTC

size: many
V: TRBV5-1
D: -
J: TRBJ1-5
CDR3: CASSLMRGQPQHF
DNA: TGCGCCAGCAGCTTGATGAGGGGCCAGCCCCAGCATTTT

size: -
V: TRBV7-9
D: TRBD2
J: TRBJ2-7
CDR3: CASSLSASGSYEQYF
DNA: TGTGCCAGCAGCCTCTCAGCTAGCGGGAGTTACGAGCAGTACTTC

size: many
V: TRBV6-1
D: TRBD1
J: TRBJ1-1
CDR3: CASSGQAKNTEAFF
DNA: TGTGCCAGCAGCGGACAGGCCAAGAACACTGAAGCTTTCTTT

size: many
V: TRBV3-1
D: TRBD2
J: TRBJ2-3
CDR3: CASSQEGGSGPLGGDTQYF
DNA: TGTGCCAGCAGCCAAGAGGGGGGGAGCGGCCCGCTAGGAGGGGATACGCAGTATTTT

size: many
V: TRBV5-1
D: TRBD2
J: TRBJ2-1
CDR3: CASSTIAGGYNEQFF
DNA: TGCGCCAGCAGTACGATAGCGGGAGGCTACAATGAGCAGTTCTTC

size: -
V: TRBV12-3/TRBV12-4
D: TRBD1
J: TRBJ2-5
CDR3: CASSGQGAYSETQYF
DNA: TGTGCCAGCAGTGGACAGGGGGCCTACTCAGAGACCCAGTACTTC

size: -
V: TRBV9
D: -
J: TRBJ2-5
CDR3: CASSADPRGEETQYF
DNA: TGTGCCAGCAGCGCCGATCCGAGGGGGGAAGAGACCCAGTACTTC

size: many
V: TRBV6-1
D: -
J: TRBJ1-6
CDR3: CASIDSSYSPLHF
DNA: TGTGCCAGCATTGACAGCTCGTACTCACCCCTCCACTTT

size: once
V: TRBV19
D: TRBD1
J: TRBJ1-5
CDR3: CASSGTGGGYQPQHF
DNA: TGTGCCAGTAGTGGGACAGGGGGCGGCTATCAGCCCCAGCATTTT

size: many
V: TRBV20-1
D: TRBD1
J: TRBJ2-1
CDR3: CSASRDRGRNEQFF
DNA: TGCAGTGCTTCCCGGGACAGGGGGCGGAATGAGCAGTTCTTC

size: -
V: TRBV11-1
D: -
J: TRBJ1-2
CDR3: CASSPLLPQGREAGYTF
DNA: TGTGCCAGCAGCCCCCTACTCCCTCAGGGGCGAGAAGCTGGCTACACCTTC

size: -
V: TRBV12-5
D: -
J: TRBJ2-1
CDR3: CASGPDSYNEQFF
DNA: TGTGCTAGTGGTCCGGACAGCTACAATGAGCAGTTCTTC

size: -
V: TRBV6-1
D: TRBD1
J: TRBJ2-7
CDR3: CASSVDRGQFYEQYF
DNA: TGTGCCAGCAGTGTGGACAGGGGGCAGTTCTACGAGCAGTACTTC

size: few
V: TRBV4-1
D: -
J: TRBJ1-4
CDR3: CASSRQDFPRNEKLFF
DNA: TGCGCCAGCAGCCGCCAAGATTTCCCTAGGAATGAAAAACTGTTTTTT

size: many
V: TRBV24-1
D: -
J: TRBJ2-7
CDR3: CATSSSGSYEQYF
DNA: TGTGCCACCAGTTCGTCGGGAAGCTACGAGCAGTACTTC

size: many
V: TRBV28
D: -
J: TRBJ2-4
CDR3: CASSPPLLGENIQYF
DNA: TGTGCCAGCAGTCCGCCACTCTTAGGGGAAAACATTCAGTACTTC

size: many
V: TRBV3-1
D: -
J: TRBJ2-7
CDR3: CASSQTTGRPYEQYF
DNA: TGTGCCAGCAGCCAGACCACAGGGAGACCCTACGAGCAGTACTTC

size: many
V: TRBV20-1
D: TRBD2
J: TRBJ2-7
CDR3: CSAPRREYSYEQYF
DNA: TGCAGTGCACCCCGGCGGGAGTACTCCTACGAGCAGTACTTC

size: many
V: TRBV15
D: -
J: TRBJ1-1
CDR3: CATSKRNTEAFF
DNA: TGTGCCACCAGCAAAAGGAACACTGAAGCTTTCTTT

size: -
V: TRBV9
D: -
J: TRBJ2-3
CDR3: CASSVVGGILTDTQYF
DNA: TGTGCCAGCAGCGTAGTAGGGGGGATACTCACAGATACGCAGTATTTT

size: few
V: TRBV5-4
D: TRBD2
J: TRBJ2-5
CDR3: CASSLRGGAQETQYF
DNA: TGTGCCAGCAGCTTGAGGGGAGGGGCCCAAGAGACCCAGTACTTC

size: few
V: TRBV10-1
D: -
J: TRBJ2-7
CDR3: CASSESGSGEQYF
DNA: TGCGCCAGCAGTGAGTCGGGGTCGGGTGAGCAGTACTTC

size: few
V: TRBV19
D: -
J: TRBJ1-2
CDR3: CASSIDSTGYYGYTF
DNA: TGTGCCAGTAGTATAGATTCGACGGGATACTATGGCTACACCTTC

size: -
V: TRBV20-1
D: TRBD1
J: TRBJ1-2
CDR3: CSAFGTGGVAYGYTF
DNA: TGCAGTGCATTTGGGACAGGGGGCGTCGCCTATGGCTACACCTTC

size: -
V: TRBV25-1
D: -
J: TRBJ1-1
CDR3: CASSELQGSVAFF
DNA: TGTGCCAGCAGTGAATTGCAGGGTTCTGTAGCTTTCTTT